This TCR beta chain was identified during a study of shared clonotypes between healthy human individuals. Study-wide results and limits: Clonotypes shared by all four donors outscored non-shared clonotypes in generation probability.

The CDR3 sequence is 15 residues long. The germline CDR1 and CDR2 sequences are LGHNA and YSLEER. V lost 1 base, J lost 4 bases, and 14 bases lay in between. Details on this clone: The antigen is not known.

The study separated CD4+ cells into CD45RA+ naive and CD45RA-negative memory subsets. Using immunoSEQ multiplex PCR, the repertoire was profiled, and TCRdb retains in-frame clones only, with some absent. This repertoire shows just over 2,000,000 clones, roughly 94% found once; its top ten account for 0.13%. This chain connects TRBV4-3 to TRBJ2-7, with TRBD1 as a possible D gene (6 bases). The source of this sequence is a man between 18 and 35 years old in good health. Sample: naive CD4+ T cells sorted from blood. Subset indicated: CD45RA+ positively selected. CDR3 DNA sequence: TGCGCCAGCAGCCAAGGGGGTGGACAGCTTTACGAGCAGTACTTC. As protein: CASSQGGGQLYEQYF.